This TCR beta chain was captured in a study of long-term antiretroviral therapy in people with HIV. CDR1 is MGHRA and CDR2 is YSYEKL in the germline V gene. Deletions cut 5 bases from V and 7 bases from J, with 12 bases between. The CDR3 has 13 residues. Survey level was the resolution at which the v3.0 immunoSEQ assay ran. Sequencing was performed with immunoSEQ multiplex PCR; in TCRdb, only in-frame clones are kept and a portion is missing. The data contain about 19,000 clones, roughly 79% of them seen just once; the ten biggest clones take up approximately 7%. The V gene is TRBV4-1, the J gene TRBJ2-1; TRBD2 is a possible D gene (5 bases). The clonotype was recovered from a man between 45 and 60 years old with HIV. This sample comprised unsorted PBMCs, obtained 2.2 years after starting antiretroviral therapy. The CDR3 coding sequence is TGCGCCAGCAGCACGGGCGGGTTAAATGAGCAGTTCTTC. Translated, it gives CASSTGGLNEQFF.